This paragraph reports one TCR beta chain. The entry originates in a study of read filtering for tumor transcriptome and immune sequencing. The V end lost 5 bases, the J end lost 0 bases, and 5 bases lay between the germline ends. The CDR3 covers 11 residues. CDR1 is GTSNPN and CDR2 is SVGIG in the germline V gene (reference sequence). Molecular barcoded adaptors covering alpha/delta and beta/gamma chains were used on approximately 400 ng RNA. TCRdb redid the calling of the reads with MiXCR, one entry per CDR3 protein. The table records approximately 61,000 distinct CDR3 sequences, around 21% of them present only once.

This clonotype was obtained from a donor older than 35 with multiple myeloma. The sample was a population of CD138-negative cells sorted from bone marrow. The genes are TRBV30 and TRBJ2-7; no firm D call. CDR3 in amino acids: CAWGRSYEQYF. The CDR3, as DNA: TGTGCCTGGGGCCGCTCCTACGAGCAGTACTTC.